Sequencing of this T cell receptor beta chain was carried out in a study of T cells in Graves' hyperthyroidism and ophthalmopathy. Study information: Peripheral blood was taken when the disease was first diagnosed, before any treatment began. General observations from the study: Progression to ophthalmopathy was predicted a median of 6.5 months early.

Patients aged 18 to 65 had newly diagnosed hyperthyroidism of under 2 months' duration. Exclusion of a patient resulted from uncontrolled infection, other autoimmune disease, pregnancy or lactation. RNA transcripts gave rise to amplified TCR beta CDR3 regions. TCR CDR3 underwent first-round RT-PCR with the HTBI primer set. Via MiXCR, TCRdb re-called the multiplex PCR reads, giving one row per CDR3 protein. The data show approximately 260,000 distinct CDR3 sequences, with around 15% seen just once and 30% held by the top ten. With regard to this clonotype: Its matching antigen is unknown. A much bigger clone sits one base away, suggesting this may be a read error.

The CDR3 is 13 amino acids. The V gene's germline CDR1 is SSHAT and CDR2 FNYEAQ (reference sequence). Sequencing input: blood. The rearrangement links TRBV7-7 to TRBJ2-5; D might be TRBD1 or TRBD2, each matching 5 bases. The clonotype was recovered from a woman aged 45 to 65 with Graves' hyperthyroidism that later progressed to Graves' ophthalmopathy. This CDR3 is CASNLEGSGPQYF. CDR3 DNA sequence: TGTGCTAGCAACTTAGAAGGTTCGGGGCCCCAGTACTTC. Variable domain in full (rest from reference TRBV7-7 and TRBJ2-5): GAGVSQSPRYKVTKRGQDVTLRCDPISSHATLYWYQQALGQGPEFLTYFNYEAQPDKSGLPSDRFSAERPEGSISTLTIQRTEQRDSAMYRCASNLEGSGPQYFGPGTRLLVL.